The next 10 T cell receptor beta chains were all read from a single sample in a study of cytomegalovirus exposure and HLA in healthy donors. It was with 60 Vbeta and 13 Jbeta primers that the PCR ran. Here immunoSEQ multiplex PCR was the method, and the copy in TCRdb shows in-frame clones only, minus some. The sample has around 200,000 clones; 55% to 75% are singletons. The sequenced material came from PBMCs. Receptors were obtained from a man in his forties in good health and CMV-seropositive.

The sample holds a few counts of this clone. The CDR3 DNA follows: TGTGCCAGCAGCTTAACCGGACAGCTATATGGCTACACCTTC. Protein: CASSLTGQLYGYTF. The V call is TRBV5-4, the J call TRBJ1-2; tentative D call: TRBD1 (6 bases). The CDR3 length is 14 residues. Trimming left V 2 bases short and J 5 bases short, with 13 bases between. Germline V lookup: CDR1 SGHNT, CDR2 YYREEE (reference sequence).

The chain joins TRBV28 to TRBJ1-5, with 9 bases that match TRBD1. The CDR3 totals 15 residues. V was pared by 6 bases and J by 4 bases, with 7 bases of the junction left unmatched. Germline CDR1 MDHEN, CDR2 SYDVKM. In DNA, the CDR3 is TGTGCCAGCAGGCTGGGACAGGGCTTAAATCAGCCCCAGCATTTT. This translates into CASRLGQGLNQPQHF.

The chain uses TRBV7-2 and TRBJ2-1; D is possibly TRBD1 (5 bases). Germline-derived CDR1 and CDR2 are SGHTA and FQGNSA. Trimming cost V 1 base and J 2 bases, with 9 bases left between them. There are 15 residues in the CDR3. The DNA of the CDR3 is TGTGCCAGCAGCTTAGGAAGGGGCACCTACAATGAGCAGTTCTTC. Amino acids: CASSLGRGTYNEQFF. Full variable domain (rest looked up from reference TRBV7-2 and TRBJ2-1): GAGVSQSPSNKVTEKGKDVELRCDPISGHTALYWYRQSLGQGLEFLIYFQGNSAPDKSGLPSDRFSAERTGGSVSTLTIQRTQQEDSAVYLCASSLGRGTYNEQFFGPGTRLTVL.

Concerning this clone itself: Compared with germline, one end of the junction differs, possibly owing to a read error. The chain recombines TRBV7-9 with TRBJ2-7; D is uncertain. This CDR3 is 12 amino acids long. CDR1 is SEHNR, CDR2 FQNEAQ, per germline (reference sequence). The CDR3 is CSSSLGSYEQYF. CDR3 bases: TGTTCCAGCAGCTTAGGCAGCTACGAGCAGTACTTC.

The count of this clone is one. The J gene is TRBJ2-7, the V gene TRBV27, with D unresolved. With 6 bases removed from V and 2 bases from J, the gap between germline ends came to 5 bases. The CDR3 covers 11 residues. Germline V gives CDR1 MNHEY, CDR2 SMNVEV (reference sequence). The CDR3 DNA reads as TGTGCCAGCAGCCTAGCCTACGAGCAGTACTTC. Protein product: CASSLAYEQYF.

V usage is TRBV5-1 and J usage is TRBJ1-4; TRBD1 matches at 7 bases. With V trimmed by 3 bases and J by 5 bases, 13 bases remained unmatched. CDR3 length: 17 residues. From germline, CDR1 is SGHRS and CDR2 YFSETQ. The CDR3 here is CASSSTGLGGLNEKLFF. The CDR3 bases are TGCGCCAGCAGCTCGACAGGGCTAGGGGGTTTGAATGAAAAACTGTTTTTT.

The rearrangement joins TRBV19 to TRBJ1-1; D call uncertain. This CDR3 has 13 amino acids. Germline lookup yields CDR1 LNHDA and CDR2 SQIVND (reference sequence). Trimming removed 7 bases from V and 4 bases from J, with 13 bases in between. The CDR3 sequence: CASNAELLTEAFF. CDR3 nucleotide sequence: TGTGCCAGTAATGCGGAATTACTCACTGAAGCTTTCTTT.

The rearrangement links TRBV5-1 to TRBJ2-2; 11 bases are shared with TRBD1. The CDR3 contains 17 residues. CDR1 SGHRS and CDR2 YFSETQ come from the germline V gene. V lost 5 bases to trimming and J lost 3 bases; unmatched junction nucleotides: 9. CDR3 in DNA: TGCGCCAGCAGTTTGATCCCGGGACAGGGGGACACCGGGGAGCTGTTTTTT. Translation: CASSLIPGQGDTGELFF.

This clone was counted a single time. The chain employs TRBV5-4 and TRBJ2-5; 10 nucleotides match TRBD2. The germline V gene has CDR1 SGHNT and CDR2 YYREEE (reference sequence). The CDR3 is made up of 16 amino acids. The V and J ends lost 7 bases and 4 bases, in that order; junction bases with no gene match: 13. The CDR3 DNA reads TGTGCCAGCGCTCCGGCTAGCGGGGGCCGGGGAGAGACCCAGTACTTC. Amino acids: CASAPASGGRGETQYF.

CDR3 nucleotides: TGTGCCAGCACCTACGGGGAGACCCAGTACTTC. It is translated as CASTYGETQYF. This sequence joins TRBV6-5 and TRBJ2-5; D not certain. V lost 7 bases and J lost 5, with 8 bases in between. The CDR3 has 11 residues. Germline assignment: CDR1 MNHEY and CDR2 SVGAGI.